Listed below are T cell receptor beta chains from one sample, sequenced in a study of blood T cell repertoires in COVID-19. Data came from immunoSEQ multiplex PCR; TCRdb stores just in-frame clones and leaves some out. This table has hundreds of thousands of clones, approximately 88% appearing once. Sequencing used peripheral blood. The receptors here all came from a woman aged 45-65 years with COVID-19, enrolled during active disease. Both conserved end residues are part of each CDR3. Rows may omit the clone size; those that give it use once, few, many or a size class.

>TRBV6-6|NA
CASSSPGDNEQFF
>TRBV7-2|NA
CASSPGLAVLQDTQYF
>TRBV10-3|NA
CAISESSTDEQFF
>TRBV5-4|once
CASSGDRAGYTF
>TRBV6-5|NA
CASTRTVNEKLFF
>TRBV4-1|few
CASSQVPGITGNTIYF
>TRBV10-2|NA
CASSEIQGTTEAFF
>TRBV19|NA
CATRGRGTSPLHF
>TRBV4-1|NA
CASSPLQGSGYTF
>TRBV29-1|NA
CSVVGQGMGGYTF
>TRBV5-1|NA
CATNVTGSNTEAFF
>TRBV10-2|NA
CATRRHHQETQYF
>TRBV25-1|NA
CASSEAVLADNEQFF
>TRBV2|NA
CASNLREENIQYF
>TRBV14|once
CASSVGQGFDTEAFF
>TRBV5-6|NA
CASRGLSAEAFF
>TRBV2|once
CASSGSLNTEAFF
>TRBV2|NA
CARPRQGNNSPLHF
>TRBV5-1|NA
CAMPLGGSSYEQYF
>TRBV19|NA
CASSIGGWNTEAFF
>TRBV5-4|NA
CASSLGGTAFYEQYF
>TRBV27|NA
CASSLTGQGNYGYTF
>TRBV19|NA
CASSHRDRGPTEAFF
>TRBV7-9|NA
CATLASGNEQFF
>TRBV5-6|NA
CASSFVDRVNEKLFF
>TRBV19|NA
CATSGAFF
>TRBV4-1|NA
CASRLAGGTNTGELFF